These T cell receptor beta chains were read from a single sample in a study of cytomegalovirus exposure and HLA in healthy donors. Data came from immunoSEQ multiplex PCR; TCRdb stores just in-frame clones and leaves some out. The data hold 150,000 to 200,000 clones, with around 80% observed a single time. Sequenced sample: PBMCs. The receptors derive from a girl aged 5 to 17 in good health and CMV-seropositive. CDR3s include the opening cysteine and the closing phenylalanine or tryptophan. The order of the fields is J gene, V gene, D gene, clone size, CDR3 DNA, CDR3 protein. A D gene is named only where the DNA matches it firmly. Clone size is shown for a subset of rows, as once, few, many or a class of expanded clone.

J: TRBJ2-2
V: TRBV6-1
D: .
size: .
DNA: TGTGCCAGCAGTGGTCGGGAGTTACAGACCGGGGAGCTGTTTTTT
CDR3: CASSGRELQTGELFF

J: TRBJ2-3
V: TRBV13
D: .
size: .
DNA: TGTGCCAGCAGCTCTTCCGGGAAAAGCACAGATACGCAGTATTTT
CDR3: CASSSSGKSTDTQYF

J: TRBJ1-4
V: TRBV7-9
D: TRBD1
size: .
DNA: TGTGCCAGCAGTTCCGGGACAGGGAATGAAAAACTGTTTTTT
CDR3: CASSSGTGNEKLFF

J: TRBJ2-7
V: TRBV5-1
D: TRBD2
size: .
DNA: TGCGCCAGCGGGGAGGGGACTTACTCCTACGAGCAGTACTTC
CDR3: CASGEGTYSYEQYF

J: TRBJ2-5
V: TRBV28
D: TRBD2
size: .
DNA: TGTGCCAGCAGCTCCTTAGCGGGAGAGACCCAGTACTTC
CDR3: CASSSLAGETQYF

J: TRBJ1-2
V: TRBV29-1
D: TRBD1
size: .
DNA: TGCAGCGTCGTTTCCCTTACAGGGGTCTATGGCTACACCTTC
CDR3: CSVVSLTGVYGYTF

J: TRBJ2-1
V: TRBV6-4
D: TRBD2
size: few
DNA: TGTGCCAGCACTGAGGAAGCTAGCGGGAATAATGAGCAGTTCTTC
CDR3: CASTEEASGNNEQFF

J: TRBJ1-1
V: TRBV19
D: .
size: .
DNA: TGTGCCAGTAGACCCGGTCAGGGGTACATGAACACTGAAGCTTTCTTT
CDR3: CASRPGQGYMNTEAFF

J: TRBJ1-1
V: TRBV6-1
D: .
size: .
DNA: TGTGCCAGCAGTGAATTTCGGCGGGTTGAAGCTTTCTTT
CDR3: CASSEFRRVEAFF

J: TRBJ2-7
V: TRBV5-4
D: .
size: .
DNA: TGTGCCAGCAGCTGGCCCGGGTTTGACGAGCAGTACTTC
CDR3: CASSWPGFDEQYF

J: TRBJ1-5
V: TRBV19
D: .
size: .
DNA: TGTGCCAGTAGTATTAGGGACTATCAGCCCCAGCATTTT
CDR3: CASSIRDYQPQHF

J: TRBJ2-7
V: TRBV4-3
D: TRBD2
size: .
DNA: TGCGCCAGCAGCCATAGTAGGACTAGCGGAGTCTACGAGCAGTACTTC
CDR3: CASSHSRTSGVYEQYF

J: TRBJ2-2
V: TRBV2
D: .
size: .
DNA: TGTGCCAGCAGCAAAGACAGTGCAGGCACCGGGGAGCTGTTTTTT
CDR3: CASSKDSAGTGELFF

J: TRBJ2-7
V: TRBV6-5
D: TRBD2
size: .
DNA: TGTGCCAGCAGATTAAATCCGGGAGGCCCCTACGAGCAGTACTTC
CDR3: CASRLNPGGPYEQYF

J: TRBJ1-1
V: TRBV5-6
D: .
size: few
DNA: TGTGCCAGCAGCTTGGGAGTGAACACTGAAGCTTTCTTT
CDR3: CASSLGVNTEAFF

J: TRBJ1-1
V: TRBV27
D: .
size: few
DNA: TGTGCCAGCAGTTCCGCTGGGAGCACTGAAGCTTTCTTT
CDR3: CASSSAGSTEAFF

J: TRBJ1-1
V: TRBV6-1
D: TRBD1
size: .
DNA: TGTGCCAGCAGTGAATACAGGGGTACTGAAGCTTTCTTT
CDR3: CASSEYRGTEAFF

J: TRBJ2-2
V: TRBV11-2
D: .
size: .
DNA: TGTGCCAGCAGCTTTTTAGGGGGCGGGGAGCTGTTTTTT
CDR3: CASSFLGGGELFF

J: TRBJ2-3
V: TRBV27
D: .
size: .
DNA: TGTGCCAGCAGTCTAATCCCCCCTGGCGGGCTCGCAGATACGCAGTATTTT
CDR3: CASSLIPPGGLADTQYF

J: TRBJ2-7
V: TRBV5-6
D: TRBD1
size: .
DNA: TGTGCCAGCAGCTTGATTCGGCAGGGGGCCGAGCAGTACTTC
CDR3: CASSLIRQGAEQYF

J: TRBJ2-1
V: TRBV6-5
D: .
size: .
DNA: TGTGCCAGCGGACTCTCCTACAATGAGCAGTTCTTC
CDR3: CASGLSYNEQFF

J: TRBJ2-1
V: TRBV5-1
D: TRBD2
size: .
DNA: TGCGCCAGCAGCTCTAGACTAGCGGGGCAGGAGTGGGAGTTCTTC
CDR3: CASSSRLAGQEWEFF

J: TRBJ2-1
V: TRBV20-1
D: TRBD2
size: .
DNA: TGCAGTGCTGAGCGGGAGCATGAGCAGTTCTTC
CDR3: CSAEREHEQFF

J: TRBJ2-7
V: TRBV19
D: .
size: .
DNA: TGTGCCAGTAGTCGAACAGACTACGAGCAGTACTTC
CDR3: CASSRTDYEQYF

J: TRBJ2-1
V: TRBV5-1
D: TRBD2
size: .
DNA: TGCGCCAGCAGCTGGGATCTAGCGGGAGGGGGGAATGAGCAGTTCTTC
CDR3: CASSWDLAGGGNEQFF

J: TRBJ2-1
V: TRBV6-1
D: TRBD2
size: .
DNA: TGTGCCAGCAGTGCCGCCCTACGGACTAGCTCCTACAATGAGCAGTTCTTC
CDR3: CASSAALRTSSYNEQFF

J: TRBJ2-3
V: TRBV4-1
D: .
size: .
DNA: TGCGCCAGCAGCCAAGTAGGGGGAAGGACGCAGTATTTT
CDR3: CASSQVGGRTQYF

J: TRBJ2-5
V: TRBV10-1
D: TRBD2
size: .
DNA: TGCGCCAGCAGTCCTAGCGGACAAGAGACCCAGTACTTC
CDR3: CASSPSGQETQYF

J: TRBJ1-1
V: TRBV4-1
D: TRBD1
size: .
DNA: TGCGCCAGCAGCCAAGAACAGGGGGCAATTAAGACTGAAGCTTTCTTT
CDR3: CASSQEQGAIKTEAFF

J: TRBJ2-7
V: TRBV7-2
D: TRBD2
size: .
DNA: TGTGCCAGCAGCTCCCAGCGGGGCTACGAGCAGTACTTC
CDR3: CASSSQRGYEQYF

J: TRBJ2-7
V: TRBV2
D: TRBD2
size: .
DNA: TGTGCCAGCAGCGGACTAGCGGGAGCGGCCCACGAGCAGTACTTC
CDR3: CASSGLAGAAHEQYF

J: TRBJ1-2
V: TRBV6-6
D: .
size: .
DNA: TGTGCCAGCAGTTCCCTCGGGGGGTCAGGTTTAGGGGGCTACACCTTC
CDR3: CASSSLGGSGLGGYTF

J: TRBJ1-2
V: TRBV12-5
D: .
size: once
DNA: TGTGCTAGTGGCTACAGGACGTACTATGGCTACACCTTC
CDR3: CASGYRTYYGYTF

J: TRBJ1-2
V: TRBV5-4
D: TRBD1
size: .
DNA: TGTGCCAGCAGCCAAGACAGGGCGTTTCGGAGCTATGGCTACACCTTC
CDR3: CASSQDRAFRSYGYTF

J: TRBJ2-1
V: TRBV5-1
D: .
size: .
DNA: TGCGCCAGCAGCTCGGGACAAGTTCCAGGTAATGAGCAGTTCTTC
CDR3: CASSSGQVPGNEQFF

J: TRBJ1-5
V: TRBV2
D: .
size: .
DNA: TGTGCCAGTAAAGGACAGCTCAATCAGCCCCAGCATTTT
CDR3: CASKGQLNQPQHF

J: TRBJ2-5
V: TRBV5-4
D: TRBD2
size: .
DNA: TGTGCCAGCAGCTTGGCCAGTGGTAGCGGGAGAGGGGAGACCCAGTACTTC
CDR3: CASSLASGSGRGETQYF

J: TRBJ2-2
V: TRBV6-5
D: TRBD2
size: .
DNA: TGTGCCAGCAGCAAAGTAGCGGGAGGGCCGATGGAGCTGTTTTTT
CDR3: CASSKVAGGPMELFF

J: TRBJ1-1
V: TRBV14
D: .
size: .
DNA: TGTGCCAGCAGCCAAGATAGGACTCTTTGGGACACTGAAGCTTTCTTT
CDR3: CASSQDRTLWDTEAFF

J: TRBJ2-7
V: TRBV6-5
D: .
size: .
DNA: TGTGCCAGCAGCCGGGACTTAACCTACGAGCAGTACTTC
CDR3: CASSRDLTYEQYF

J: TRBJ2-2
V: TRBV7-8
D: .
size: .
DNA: TGTGCCAGCAGCCCCCGACTAACGGGAGAATACCTGGAGCTGTTTTTT
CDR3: CASSPRLTGEYLELFF

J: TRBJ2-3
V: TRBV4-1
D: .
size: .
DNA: TGCGCCAGCAGCCAAGGGGCCCAGCGGATAGTCACAGATACGCAGTATTTT
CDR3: CASSQGAQRIVTDTQYF

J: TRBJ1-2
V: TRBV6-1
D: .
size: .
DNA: TGTGCCAGCAGTGATGGCCAATCCTGGGGCTACACCTTC
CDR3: CASSDGQSWGYTF

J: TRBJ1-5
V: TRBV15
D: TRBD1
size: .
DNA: TGTGCCACCAGTGGAGGACAGGGAAAAGGTCAGCCCCAGCATTTT
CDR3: CATSGGQGKGQPQHF

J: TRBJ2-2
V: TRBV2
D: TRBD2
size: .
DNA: TGTGCCAGCAGCGAAGTGGCGGGAGCGGACGGGGAGCTGTTTTTT
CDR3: CASSEVAGADGELFF

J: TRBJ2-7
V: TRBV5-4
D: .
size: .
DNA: TGTGCCAGCAGTCCTAACAGGGTAACCTACGAGCAGTACTTC
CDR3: CASSPNRVTYEQYF

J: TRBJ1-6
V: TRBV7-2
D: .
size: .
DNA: TGTGCCAGCAGCTTAATGGTCAGCGGGGTTGAGGTAGATAATTCACCCCTCCACTTT
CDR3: CASSLMVSGVEVDNSPLHF

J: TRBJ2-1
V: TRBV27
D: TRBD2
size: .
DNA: TGTGCCAGCAGTCAACAACTACCAGGGACTAACTACAATGAGCAGTTCTTC
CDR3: CASSQQLPGTNYNEQFF